This T cell receptor (beta chain) was observed in a study of cytomegalovirus exposure and HLA in healthy donors. Study at large: There were fewer than 130 million unique TCR beta sequences, drawn from roughly 200 million T cells, in an earlier analysis. Approximately 80 million unique TCRs, all from HLA-typed donors, were included in an early release of the data. Study-wide findings and caveats: In terms of immune exposure information, only CMV serostatus was available.

Trimming removed 1 base at V and 4 bases at J, with 12 bases between. The CDR3 is 15 amino acids. The V gene's germline CDR1 is SGHNT and CDR2 YENEEA. As to this clone: The antigen is undetermined.

The PCR made use of 60 Vbeta and 13 Jbeta primers. Produced via immunoSEQ multiplex PCR; TCRdb's table is partial and in-frame only. The sample consists of around 94,000 clones, around 78% of them appearing once. The chain couples TRBV11-3 to TRBJ2-3; D is ambiguous. The sequence came from a middle-aged woman in good health and CMV-seropositive. Material for sequencing was PBMCs. In DNA, the CDR3 is TGTGCCAGCAGCTTAGGGATCTTTGGGCCAGATACGCAGTATTTT. Amino acid sequence: CASSLGIFGPDTQYF.